These T cell receptor beta chains were read from a single sample in a study of T cell repertoires in cytomegalovirus infection. MiXCR, run by TCRdb on the reads, gives a single entry per CDR3 protein. Among around 350,000 distinct CDR3 sequences listed, around a sixth were seen once. Source material: PBMCs. These receptors were obtained from a human donor in good health (CMV status not recorded). Some clones in this sample may be carry-over from other donors' samples. CDR3s include the opening cysteine and the closing phenylalanine or tryptophan. The order of the fields is V gene, J gene, clone size, D gene, CDR3 length, CDR3 DNA, CDR3 protein. The D gene is left open where the match is weak. Clone size, where shown, is once, few, many, or a class for clones that have expanded.

V: TRBV19; J: TRBJ2-2; size: few; D: TRBD2; length: 16; DNA: TGTGCCAGTAGTATGGTAGCGGGGGGGCTCCCCGGGGAGCTGTTTTTT; CDR3: CASSMVAGGLPGELFF
V: TRBV5-5; J: TRBJ1-1; size: many; D: TRBD1; length: 13; DNA: TGTGCCAGCACCCTGTCCGGGACAGGGCCAGCTTTCTTT; CDR3: CASTLSGTGPAFF
V: TRBV19; J: TRBJ2-1; size: many; D: .; length: 16; DNA: TGTGCCAGTAGTTTCCGGGCTAGCGCCGGCCAAAATGAGCAGTTCTTC; CDR3: CASSFRASAGQNEQFF
V: TRBV3-1; J: TRBJ2-3; size: few; D: .; length: 14; DNA: TGTGCCAGCAGCCAAGAGAGCTCGGGCGATACGCAGTATTTT; CDR3: CASSQESSGDTQYF
V: TRBV7-6; J: TRBJ1-2; size: .; D: .; length: 15; DNA: TGTGCCAGCAGCTTAGCGCTTTCAGGGAACTATGGCTACACCTTC; CDR3: CASSLALSGNYGYTF
V: TRBV19; J: TRBJ2-5; size: .; D: .; length: 13; DNA: TGTGCCAGTAGTATGAGTTTACAAGAGACCCAGTACTTC; CDR3: CASSMSLQETQYF
V: TRBV20-1; J: TRBJ2-7; size: .; D: TRBD2; length: 16; DNA: TGCAGTGCTGCCACTGGGACTAGCGCAACACCCTACGAGCAGTACTTC; CDR3: CSAATGTSATPYEQYF
V: TRBV4-1; J: TRBJ2-5; size: .; D: .; length: 13; DNA: TGCGCCAGCAGCCCCACAGATGGGGGAACCCAGTACTTC; CDR3: CASSPTDGGTQYF
V: TRBV28; J: TRBJ2-5; size: .; D: .; length: 14; DNA: TGTGCCAGCAGTTGGGGGGCCGTAGGAGAGACCCAGTACTTC; CDR3: CASSWGAVGETQYF
V: TRBV7-2; J: TRBJ1-1; size: many; D: .; length: 15; DNA: TGTGCCAGCAGCCCCCGGGGTTCCTCGAACACTGAAGCTTTCTTT; CDR3: CASSPRGSSNTEAFF
V: TRBV3-1; J: TRBJ2-1; size: .; D: .; length: 15; DNA: TGTGCCAGCAGCCAAGGTCCTCGGGTTCCCAATGAGCAGTTCTTC; CDR3: CASSQGPRVPNEQFF
V: TRBV20-1; J: TRBJ2-3; size: .; D: .; length: 14; DNA: TGCAGTGCTAGAGCAGCTGAGCCCGTCGATACGCAGTATTTT; CDR3: CSARAAEPVDTQYF
V: TRBV19; J: TRBJ2-1; size: .; D: .; length: 15; DNA: TGTGCCAGTAGTTACGACAGTGACCCGGGAAATGAGCAGTTCTTC; CDR3: CASSYDSDPGNEQFF
V: TRBV4-3; J: TRBJ1-2; size: .; D: .; length: 12; DNA: TGCGCCAGCAGCCAAGATTACAATGGCTACACCTTC; CDR3: CASSQDYNGYTF
V: TRBV7-2; J: TRBJ2-5; size: many; D: .; length: 13; DNA: TGTGCCAGCAGCCGCGCCACCCAAGAGACCCAGTACTTC; CDR3: CASSRATQETQYF
V: TRBV6-5; J: TRBJ2-1; size: .; D: .; length: 13; DNA: TGTGCCAGCAGCCCGGGCCTGATCAATGAGCAGTTCTTC; CDR3: CASSPGLINEQFF
V: TRBV7-2; J: TRBJ2-5; size: many; D: TRBD1; length: 11; DNA: TGTGCCAGCAGAAAGGACAGGGAGATTAACTTC; CDR3: CASRKDREINF